This T cell receptor beta chain was obtained from a study of T cell repertoires in cytomegalovirus infection. TCRdb independently ran MiXCR on the reads; one entry per CDR3 protein. Among hundreds of thousands of distinct CDR3 sequences listed, roughly 33% were seen once. On this clonotype: Its antigen remains unknown.

The CDR3 is made up of 14 amino acids. Germline V gene lookup returns CDR1 MNHEY and CDR2 SMNVEV (reference sequence). V was clipped by 6 bases and J by 6 bases; unmatched bases: 9. The chain employs TRBV27 and TRBJ1-2, with 8 bases fitting TRBD1. This TCR came from a human donor in good health (CMV status not recorded). Some clones in this sample may be carry-over from other donors' samples. The sample in question was cultured PBMCs, obtained from culture after CMV antigen stimulation. CDR3 loop: CASRRPGQADGYTF. As DNA, the CDR3 is TGTGCCAGCAGGCGACCGGGACAGGCTGATGGCTACACCTTC.